This passage covers 14 T cell receptor beta chains from one sample sequenced in a study of T-cell memory formation after mild COVID-19. From the 5' RACE reads, TCRdb called clonotypes with MiXCR, one entry per CDR3 protein. This table has 200,000 to 300,000 distinct CDR3 sequences, approximately 15% appearing once. Sequencing input: PBMCs or a T cell subset sorted from them (not recorded which). The source is an adult woman who had mild COVID-19 (a few samples of this study predate the infection). Cell type and time point are not known.

The chain has TRBV29-1 and TRBJ1-2, with D tentatively TRBD1 (5 bases). CDR3 length: 14 residues. V gave up 1 base and J gave up 8 bases, with 17 bases separating them. Germline CDR1 SQVTM, CDR2 ANQGSEA. The CDR3 loop is CSVEVPLRQPGYTF. The CDR3, as DNA: TGCAGCGTTGAAGTGCCCCTCCGACAGCCCGGCTACACCTTC.

This clonotype was detected ten times or more. The chain carries TRBV5-1 and TRBJ2-1, with TRBD2 identical over 11 bases. There are 16 residues in the CDR3. Losses at the gene ends were 6 bases for V and 3 bases for J; bases not matched to a gene: 8. The germline CDR1 and CDR2 sequences are SGHRS and YFSETQ. The CDR3 region is CASNPLAGGNYNEQFF. Here the CDR3 DNA reads TGCGCCAGCAATCCATTAGCGGGAGGGAACTACAATGAGCAGTTCTTC.

The chain combines TRBV12-3 or TRBV12-4 with TRBJ2-7, with unresolved D. The CDR3 has 16 amino acids. Trimming took 7 bases from V and 2 from J, leaving 21 bases between them. This CDR3 reads CASTLGPSTGPYEQYF. DNA for the CDR3: TGTGCCAGCACTCTTGGCCCCTCCACTGGACCCTACGAGCAGTACTTC.

This clonotype was seen a few times. The chain joins TRBV30 to TRBJ1-2, with 8 positions matching TRBD1. Germline CDR1 and CDR2: GTSNPN and SVGIG (reference sequence). This CDR3 comprises 13 residues. Trimming cost V 2 bases and J 8 bases; bases outside gene matches: 7. CDR3 protein: CAWSSLGTGGYTF. CDR3 DNA: TGTGCCTGGAGTTCTCTTGGGACAGGCGGCTACACCTTC. Drawing the rest from reference TRBV30 and TRBJ1-2, the complete variable domain is SQTIHQWPATLVQPVGSPLSLECTVEGTSNPNLYWYRQAAGRGLQLLFYSVGIGQISSEVPQNLSASRPQDRQFILSSKKLLLSDSGFYLCAWSSLGTGGYTFGSGTRLTVV.

At least ten counts were recorded for this clonotype. Here the CDR3 reads CASSLVANRRETQYF. As DNA, the CDR3 is TGTGCCAGCAGCTTAGTAGCGAACCGACGGGAGACCCAGTACTTC. The rearrangement joins TRBV7-6 to TRBJ2-5, with D possibly being TRBD2 (5 bases). This CDR3 has 15 residues. V was shortened by 1 base and J by 5 bases, with 14 bases between the two germline ends. The V gene's germline CDR1 is SGHVS and CDR2 FNYEAQ.

The chain is built from TRBV4-2 and TRBJ2-1, with D maybe TRBD2 (6 bases). The CDR3 has 14 amino acids. V dropped 0 bases and J dropped 7 bases, with 10 bases sitting between them. Germline lookup yields CDR1 LGHNA and CDR2 YNFKEQ. CDR3 loop: CASSQDGRSNEQFF. DNA of the CDR3: TGTGCCAGCAGCCAAGATGGGAGGTCAAATGAGCAGTTCTTC.

This clonotype was observed a single time. The rearrangement joins TRBV10-3 to TRBJ1-6, with 11 bases identical to TRBD1. This CDR3 region has 14 residues. V was clipped by 4 bases and J by 10 bases; unmatched bases: 3. Germline CDR1 ENHRY, CDR2 SYGVKD. CDR3: CAISVGTGGSPLHF. The DNA for the CDR3 is TGTGCCATCAGTGTGGGGACAGGGGGATCACCCCTCCACTTT.

This clonotype was seen more than once but under ten times. This chain connects TRBV12-3 or TRBV12-4 to TRBJ1-6; D uncertain. The CDR3 is 12 residues long. The ends were cut back, 3 bases at V and 9 bases at J, with 6 bases in the middle. The DNA for the CDR3 is TGTGCCAGCAGTTTCGGTACTTCACCCCTCCACTTT. Translation: CASSFGTSPLHF.

The chain is built from TRBV5-4 and TRBJ2-3, with a tentative D call TRBD2 (5 bases). V dropped 5 bases and J dropped 2 bases, with 12 bases sitting between them. Germline V CDR1 and CDR2: SGHNT, YYREEE (reference sequence). The CDR3 length is 14 residues. The CDR3 protein is CASRLWTATDTQYF. The CDR3 coding sequence is TGTGCCAGCAGGCTTTGGACTGCCACAGATACGCAGTATTTT. Filled out from reference TRBV5-4 and TRBJ2-3, the complete variable domain reads ETGVTQSPTHLIKTRGQQVTLRCSSQSGHNTVSWYQQALGQGPQFIFQYYREEENGRGNFPPRFSGLQFPNYSSELNVNALELDDSALYLCASRLWTATDTQYFGPGTRLTVL.

The sample holds many counts of this clonotype. The chain employs TRBV2 and TRBJ2-1, with a possible D match to TRBD2 (7 bases). The ends were cut back, 1 base at V and 9 bases at J, with 13 bases in the middle. Per germline, CDR1 SNHLY and CDR2 FYNNEI. This CDR3 contains 14 residues. The CDR3 coding sequence is TGTGCCAGCAGTGAAGTGGGGGGGCCGGTTGAGCAGTTCTTC. Protein sequence: CASSEVGGPVEQFF.

The chain joins TRBV2 to TRBJ2-7; D not certain. This CDR3 is 16 amino acids long. Trimming stripped 3 bases from V and 0 bases from J, with 15 bases between. Germline CDR1 is SNHLY and CDR2 is FYNNEI. CDR3 region: CASSDRPTPSSYEQYV. CDR3 sequence (DNA): TGTGCCAGCAGTGACAGGCCTACCCCGAGCTCCTACGAGCAGTACGTC.

This clonotype was seen only a few times. The chain recombines TRBV12-3 or TRBV12-4 with TRBJ2-7, with D perhaps given as TRBD1 or TRBD2 (5 bases each). V was trimmed by 6 bases and J by 2 bases, leaving 11 bases between them. CDR3 length: 13 amino acids. CDR3 sequence: CASRRDPAYEQYF. The CDR3 DNA reads TGTGCCAGCAGAAGGGACCCCGCCTACGAGCAGTACTTC.

This clonotype was found once. This chain links TRBV20-1 with TRBJ1-2, with TRBD1 identical over 8 bases. The CDR3 runs 14 residues. Germline V gives CDR1 DFQATT, CDR2 SNEGSKA (reference sequence). V shed 6 bases and J 8 bases; nucleotides not matched to a gene: 14. In nucleotides, the CDR3 is TGCAGTGCCGCCGCGACAGGGGCCGCCCGAGGCTACACCTTC. This codes for CSAAATGAARGYTF.

The gene calls are TRBV20-1 and TRBJ2-3, with a possible D match to TRBD1 (6 bases). This CDR3 contains 14 residues. The V gene's germline CDR1 is DFQATT and CDR2 SNEGSKA (reference sequence). Trimming pared 7 bases from V and 3 bases from J, leaving 17 bases between. CDR3 residues: CSVATGLGTDTQYF. The CDR3 nucleotides are TGCAGTGTCGCAACAGGGCTAGGGACAGATACGCAGTATTTT.